Listed here is a single T cell receptor (beta chain). This specimen belongs to a study of blood T cell repertoires in COVID-19. Germline loops: CDR1 LGHNA, CDR2 YNFKEQ. J gave up 7 bases and V 0 bases, and 10 bases lay outside the gene matches. This CDR3 region has 16 residues. Method: immunoSEQ multiplex PCR; TCRdb's copy keeps in-frame clones and lacks some. Here the sample spans a few hundred thousand clones, roughly 87% being singletons. Participants were aged roughly 18 to 90 years, lived in some 23 US areas, and enrolled virtually. Material: PBMCs or T cells enriched from blood (not recorded which). This receptor was identified in a woman younger than 35 who had recovered from COVID-19. The V call is TRBV4-2, the J call TRBJ2-3, with 7 nucleotides matching TRBD2. The CDR3 coding sequence is TGTGCCAGCAGCCAAGATGAAGTAGCGGGTGGTAATACGCAGTATTTT. Translated, it gives CASSQDEVAGGNTQYF.